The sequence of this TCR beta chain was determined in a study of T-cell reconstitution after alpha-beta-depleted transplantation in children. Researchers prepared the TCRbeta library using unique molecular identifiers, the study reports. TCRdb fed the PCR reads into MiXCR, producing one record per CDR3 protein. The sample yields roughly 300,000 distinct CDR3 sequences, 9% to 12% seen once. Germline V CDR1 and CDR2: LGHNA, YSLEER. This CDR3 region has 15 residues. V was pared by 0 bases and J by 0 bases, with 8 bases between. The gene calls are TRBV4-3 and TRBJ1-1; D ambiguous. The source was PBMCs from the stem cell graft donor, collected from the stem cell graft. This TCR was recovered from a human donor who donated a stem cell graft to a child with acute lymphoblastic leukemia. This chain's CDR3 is CASSQDKLLNTEAFF. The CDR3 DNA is TGCGCCAGCAGCCAAGACAAGCTCTTGAACACTGAAGCTTTCTTT.